This passage covers 17 T cell receptor beta chains from one sample sequenced in a study of cytomegalovirus exposure and HLA in healthy donors. PCR primers comprised 60 Vbeta and 13 Jbeta primers. The method was immunoSEQ multiplex PCR; TCRdb's version includes in-frame clones alone and lacks a portion of them. This sample carries roughly 130,000 clones, approximately 80% of them seen once, and the ten largest clones take roughly 4.2%. The sequencing input was PBMCs. The receptors originated from a woman aged 40 to 50 in good health and CMV-seronegative.

The V and J genes are TRBV5-1 and TRBJ1-1; maybe TRBD1 (6 bases). V was shortened by 0 bases and J by 4 bases, with 10 bases between the two germline ends. Germline CDR1 and CDR2: SGHRS and YFSETQ. There are 14 residues in the CDR3. In DNA, the CDR3 is TGCGCCAGCAGCTTGGAGGTAGGGGGCACTGAAGCTTTCTTT. Translated, it gives CASSLEVGGTEAFF.

The rearrangement links TRBV15 to TRBJ1-1, with TRBD1 matching 9 bases. The CDR3 is 15 amino acids. Germline trimming cut 2 bases from V and 4 bases from J; bases unmatched to any gene: 5. Per the germline V gene, CDR1 is LNHNV and CDR2 is YYDKDF (reference sequence). The CDR3 DNA follows: TGTGCCACCAGCAGATTCGGGACAGGGTCCACTGAAGCTTTCTTT. It yields the protein CATSRFGTGSTEAFF.

This rearrangement joins TRBV5-1 to TRBJ2-7; 10 bases line up with TRBD1. This CDR3 has 15 residues. From germline, CDR1 is SGHRS and CDR2 YFSETQ. V lost 4 bases to trimming and J lost 6 bases; unmatched junction nucleotides: 10. The CDR3: CASSPRTGGTGEQYF. The CDR3 coding sequence is TGCGCCAGCAGCCCAAGGACAGGGGGAACGGGCGAGCAGTACTTC.

CDR3: CASSHRTGGASGNTIYF. CDR3 DNA sequence: TGTGCCAGCAGCCACCGTACTGGGGGGGCTAGCGGAAACACCATATATTTT. The V and J genes are TRBV7-2 and TRBJ1-3, with D perhaps matching TRBD1 (6 bases). Germline V gene lookup returns CDR1 SGHTA and CDR2 FQGNSA. The CDR3 sequence is 17 residues long. Trimming removed 5 bases from V and 4 bases from J, with 21 bases in between.

This chain joins TRBV28 and TRBJ1-1, with 8 bases matching TRBD1. Germline V gene sequence: CDR1 MDHEN, CDR2 SYDVKM. With 5 bases clipped from V and 5 bases from J, the junction kept 10 bases outside the gene matches. CDR3 size: 15 residues. Here the CDR3 DNA reads TGTGCCAGCAGTCCAAACGACAGGGGATTGACTGAAGCTTTCTTT. Translation: CASSPNDRGLTEAFF.

The chain carries TRBV11-3 and TRBJ2-1; D unclear. V lost 2 bases and J lost 8, with 10 bases in between. The CDR3 is 13 residues long. Germline V gene sequence: CDR1 SGHNT, CDR2 YENEEA. The chain's CDR3 is CASSLNSLDEQFF. The DNA of the CDR3 is TGTGCCAGCAGCTTAAATAGTTTAGATGAGCAGTTCTTC.

The count of this clone is one. The chain has TRBV4-1 and TRBJ2-4; 8 nucleotides align to TRBD1. CDR3 size: 17 residues. The V and J ends lost 4 bases and 0 bases, in that order; junction bases with no gene match: 8. Germline V CDR1 and CDR2: MGHRA, YSYEKL. The CDR3 reads CASSLPGGARAKNIQYF. CDR3 DNA sequence: TGCGCCAGCAGCCTTCCAGGGGGCGCGAGAGCCAAAAACATTCAGTACTTC.

This clone came up once. The CDR3 region is CASSPYPLASAFF. CDR3 nucleotide sequence: TGTGCCAGCTCACCGTACCCCCTAGCATCGGCTTTCTTT. The J gene is TRBJ1-1, the V gene TRBV18, with D uncertain. The CDR3 covers 13 residues. Germline CDR1 KGHSH, CDR2 LQKENI. Trimming shortened V by 3 bases and J by 11 bases, and 16 bases separated the two germline ends.

Comments on this clone: One end of the junction does not line up with germline, which may come from a read error. V is TRBV7-9 and J is TRBJ1-1; D is possibly TRBD1 (5 bases). Germline V lookup: CDR1 SEHNR, CDR2 FQNEAQ (reference sequence). CDR3 length equals 14 residues. The CDR3 loop is CSSSPRGQNTEAFF. CDR3 in DNA: TGTTCCAGCAGCCCACGCGGACAGAACACTGAAGCTTTCTTT.

The genes are TRBV21-1 and TRBJ1-1. TRBV21-1 is flagged as a pseudogene. The CDR3 is 14 amino acids. The CDR3 sequence is CASSKARLGGEAFF. Written as DNA, the CDR3 is TGTGCCAGCAGCAAAGCCCGATTAGGCGGTGAAGCTTTCTTT.

The chain couples TRBV23-1 to TRBJ2-1; 9 positions match TRBD2. TRBV23-1 is marked as an open reading frame, function uncertain. The CDR3 sequence is 17 residues long. Trimming removed 4 bases from V and 3 bases from J; junction bases left unmatched: 10. CDR3 amino acids: CASSPRGAGGLYNEQFF. Here the CDR3 DNA reads TGCGCCAGCAGTCCTCGGGGAGCGGGGGGACTCTACAATGAGCAGTTCTTC.

This clone occurred a few times. This chain links TRBV6-6 with TRBJ1-1, with 9 positions matching TRBD1. With V trimmed by 2 bases and J by 5 bases, 6 bases remained unmatched. Germline-derived CDR1 and CDR2 are MNHNY and SVGAGI (reference sequence). This CDR3 has 15 amino acids. The CDR3 bases are TGTGCCAGCAGTTACCCCACAGGGGGCGAAACTGAAGCTTTCTTT. Encoded protein: CASSYPTGGETEAFF.

The J gene is TRBJ1-6, the V gene TRBV4-1; perhaps TRBD1 as D (5 bases). Looked up from germline, CDR1 is MGHRA and CDR2 is YSYEKL. V dropped 1 base and J dropped 9 bases, with 7 bases sitting between them. The CDR3 length is 13 residues. As DNA, the CDR3 is TGCGCCAGCAGCCAAGTGGGGGGTTCACCCCTCCACTTT. Its protein product is CASSQVGGSPLHF.

The sample holds a few counts of this clone. The chain is built from TRBV28 and TRBJ2-4; 9 bases line up with TRBD2. The CDR3 extends over 15 amino acids. Germline CDR1 and CDR2: MDHEN and SYDVKM. Germline trimming cut 1 base from V and 7 bases from J; bases unmatched to any gene: 5. The CDR3 reads CASSLLGGGVNIQYF. The CDR3 DNA sequence: TGTGCCAGCAGTTTATTGGGCGGGGGGGTCAACATTCAGTACTTC.

This chain connects TRBV7-9 to TRBJ2-5; D perhaps matches TRBD2 (6 bases). V was pared by 5 bases and J by 5 bases, with 12 bases between. CDR1 is SEHNR, CDR2 FQNEAQ, per germline (reference sequence). The CDR3 sequence is 13 residues long. The CDR3 sequence: CASSQGGGETQYF. The CDR3 coding sequence is TGTGCCAGCAGCCAGGGAGGTGGGGAGACCCAGTACTTC.

The rearrangement joins TRBV28 to TRBJ1-1, with D hard to call. The CDR3 is 15 residues long. Deletions cut 6 bases from V and 0 bases from J, with 14 bases between. Germline values: CDR1 MDHEN, CDR2 SYDVKM. CDR3 in DNA: TGTGCCAGCAGACTCAGAGAAACTATGAACACTGAAGCTTTCTTT. It codes for CASRLRETMNTEAFF.

Remarks on this clone: An end of the junction does not agree with germline; a read error may underlie this. The chain uses TRBV2 and TRBJ1-4, with TRBD1 identical over 8 bases. CDR3 size: 12 residues. CDR1 is SNHLY and CDR2 is FYNNEI in the germline V gene. The CDR3 bases are TGTGCCAGCAGTGAATTACGGGACAGGCATAAGTTT. Translating it yields CASSELRDRHKF.